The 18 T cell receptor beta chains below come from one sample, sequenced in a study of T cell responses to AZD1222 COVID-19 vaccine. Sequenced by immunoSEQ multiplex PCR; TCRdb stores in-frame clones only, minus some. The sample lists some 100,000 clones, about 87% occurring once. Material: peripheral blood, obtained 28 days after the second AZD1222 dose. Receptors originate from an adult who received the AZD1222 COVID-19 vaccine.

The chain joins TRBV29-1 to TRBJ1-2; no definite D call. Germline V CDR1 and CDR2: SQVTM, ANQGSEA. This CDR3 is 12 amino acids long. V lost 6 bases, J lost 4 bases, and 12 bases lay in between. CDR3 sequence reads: CSVQRARYGYTF. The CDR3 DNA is TGCAGCGTGCAAAGGGCCCGCTATGGCTACACCTTC.

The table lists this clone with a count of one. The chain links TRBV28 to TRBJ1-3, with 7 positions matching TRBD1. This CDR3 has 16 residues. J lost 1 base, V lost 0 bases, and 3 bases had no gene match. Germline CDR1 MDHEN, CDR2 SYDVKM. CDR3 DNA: TGTGCCAGCAGTTTATGGACAGGGTTATCTGGAAACACCATATATTTT. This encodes CASSLWTGLSGNTIYF. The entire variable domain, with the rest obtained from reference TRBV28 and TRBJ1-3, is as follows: DVKVTQSSRYLVKRTGEKVFLECVQDMDHENMFWYRQDPGLGLRLIYFSYDVKMKEKGDIPEGYSVSREKKERFSLILESASTNQTSMYLCASSLWTGLSGNTIYFGEGSWLTVV.

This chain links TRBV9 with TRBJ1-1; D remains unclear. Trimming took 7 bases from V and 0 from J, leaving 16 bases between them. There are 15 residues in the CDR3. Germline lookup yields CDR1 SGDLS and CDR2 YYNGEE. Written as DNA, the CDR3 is TGTGCCAGCGCAGTCGGAAGCTCAATGAACACTGAAGCTTTCTTT. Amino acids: CASAVGSSMNTEAFF.

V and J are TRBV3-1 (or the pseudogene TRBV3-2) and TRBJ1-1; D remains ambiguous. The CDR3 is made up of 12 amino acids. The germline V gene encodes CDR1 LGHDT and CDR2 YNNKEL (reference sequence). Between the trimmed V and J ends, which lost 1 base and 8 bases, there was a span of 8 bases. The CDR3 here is CASSQGILEAFF. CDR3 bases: TGTGCCAGCAGCCAAGGAATTTTGGAAGCTTTCTTT.

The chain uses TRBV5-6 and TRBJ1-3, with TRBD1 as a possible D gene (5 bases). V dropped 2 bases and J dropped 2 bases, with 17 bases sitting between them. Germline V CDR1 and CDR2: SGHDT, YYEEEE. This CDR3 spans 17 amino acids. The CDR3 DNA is TGTGCCAGCAGCTTTCGGCCCCTGCTCAGGGCTGGAAACACCATATATTTT. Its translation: CASSFRPLLRAGNTIYF.

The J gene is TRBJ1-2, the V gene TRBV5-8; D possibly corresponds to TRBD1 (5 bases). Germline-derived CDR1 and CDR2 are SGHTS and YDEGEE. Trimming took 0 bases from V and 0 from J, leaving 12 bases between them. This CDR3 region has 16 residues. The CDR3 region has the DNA TGTGCCAGCAGCTTGGGTGGAGACAGACCTAACTATGGCTACACCTTC. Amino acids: CASSLGGDRPNYGYTF.

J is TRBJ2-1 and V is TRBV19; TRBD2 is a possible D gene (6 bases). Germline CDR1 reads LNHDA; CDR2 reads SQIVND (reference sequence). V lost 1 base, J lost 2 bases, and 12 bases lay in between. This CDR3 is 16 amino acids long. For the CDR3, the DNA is TGTGCCAGTAGTATAGCGGGGGTAGGGGCCTACAATGAGCAGTTCTTC. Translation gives CASSIAGVGAYNEQFF.

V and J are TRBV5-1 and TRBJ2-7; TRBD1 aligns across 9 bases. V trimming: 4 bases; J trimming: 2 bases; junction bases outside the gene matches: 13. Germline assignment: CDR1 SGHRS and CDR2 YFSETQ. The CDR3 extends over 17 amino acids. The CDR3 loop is CASSPRDRVIPTYEQYF. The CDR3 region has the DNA TGCGCCAGCAGCCCTCGGGACAGGGTAATTCCCACCTACGAGCAGTACTTC.

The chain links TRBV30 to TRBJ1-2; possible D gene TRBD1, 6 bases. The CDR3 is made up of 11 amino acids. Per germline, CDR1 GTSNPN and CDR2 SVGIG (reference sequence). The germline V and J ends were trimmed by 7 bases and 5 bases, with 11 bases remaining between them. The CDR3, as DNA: TGTGCCTCCAGGGGATTATATGGCTACACCTTC. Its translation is CASRGLYGYTF. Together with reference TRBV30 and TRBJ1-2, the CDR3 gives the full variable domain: SQTIHQWPATLVQPVGSPLSLECTVEGTSNPNLYWYRQAAGRGLQLLFYSVGIGQISSEVPQNLSASRPQDRQFILSSKKLLLSDSGFYLCASRGLYGYTFGSGTRLTVV.

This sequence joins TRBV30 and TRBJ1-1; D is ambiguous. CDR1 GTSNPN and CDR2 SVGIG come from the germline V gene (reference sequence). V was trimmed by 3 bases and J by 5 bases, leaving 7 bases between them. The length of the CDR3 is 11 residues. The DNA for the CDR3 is TGTGCCTGGAGATCCCTTACTGAAGCTTTCTTT. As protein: CAWRSLTEAFF.

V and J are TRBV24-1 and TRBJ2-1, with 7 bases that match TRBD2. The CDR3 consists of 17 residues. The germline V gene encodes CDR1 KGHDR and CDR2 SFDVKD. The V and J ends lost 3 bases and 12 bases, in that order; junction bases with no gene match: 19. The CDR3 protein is CATSDARGEGMGTVQFF. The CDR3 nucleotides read TGTGCCACCAGTGATGCTCGGGGGGAGGGAATGGGTACGGTGCAGTTCTTC.

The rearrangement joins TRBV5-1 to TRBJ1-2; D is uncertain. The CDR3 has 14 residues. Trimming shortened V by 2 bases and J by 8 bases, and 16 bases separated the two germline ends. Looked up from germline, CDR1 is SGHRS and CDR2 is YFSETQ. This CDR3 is CASSLLDPSSGYTF. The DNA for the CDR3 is TGCGCCAGCAGCTTACTGGACCCCTCCAGCGGCTACACCTTC.

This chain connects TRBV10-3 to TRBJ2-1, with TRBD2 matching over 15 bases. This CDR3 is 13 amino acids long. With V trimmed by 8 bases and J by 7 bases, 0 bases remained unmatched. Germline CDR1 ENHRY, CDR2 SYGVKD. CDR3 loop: CAIGLAGGNEQFF. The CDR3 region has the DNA TGTGCCATCGGACTAGCGGGAGGGAATGAGCAGTTCTTC.

In nucleotides, the CDR3 is TGTGCCAGCTGGCAGGGGAGAGCCGGGGAGCTGTTTTTT. Translating it yields CASWQGRAGELFF. The chain recombines TRBV6-5 with TRBJ2-2, with D possibly being TRBD1 (6 bases). V lost 8 bases and J lost 6, with 13 bases in between. CDR3 length equals 13 residues. CDR1 is MNHEY, CDR2 SVGAGI, per germline.

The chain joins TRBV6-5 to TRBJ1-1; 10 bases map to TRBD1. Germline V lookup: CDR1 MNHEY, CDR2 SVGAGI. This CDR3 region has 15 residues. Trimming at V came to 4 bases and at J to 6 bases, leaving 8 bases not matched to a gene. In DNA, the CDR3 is TGTGCCAGCAGTTCCCGGACAGGGGGGTCCGCTGAAGCTTTCTTT. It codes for CASSSRTGGSAEAFF.

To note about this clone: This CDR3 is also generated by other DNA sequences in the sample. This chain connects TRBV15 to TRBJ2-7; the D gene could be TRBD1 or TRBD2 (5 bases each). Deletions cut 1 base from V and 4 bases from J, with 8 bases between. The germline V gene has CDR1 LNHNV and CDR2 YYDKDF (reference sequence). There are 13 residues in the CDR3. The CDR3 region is CATSRGGSYEQYF. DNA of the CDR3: TGTGCCACCAGCAGAGGGGGGTCATACGAGCAGTACTTC.

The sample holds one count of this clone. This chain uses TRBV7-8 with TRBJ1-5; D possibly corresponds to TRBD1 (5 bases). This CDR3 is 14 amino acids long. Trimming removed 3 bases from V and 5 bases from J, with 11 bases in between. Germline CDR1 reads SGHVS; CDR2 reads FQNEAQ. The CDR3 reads CASSFDSQYQPQHF. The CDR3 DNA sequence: TGTGCCAGCAGCTTCGACAGCCAGTATCAGCCCCAGCATTTT.

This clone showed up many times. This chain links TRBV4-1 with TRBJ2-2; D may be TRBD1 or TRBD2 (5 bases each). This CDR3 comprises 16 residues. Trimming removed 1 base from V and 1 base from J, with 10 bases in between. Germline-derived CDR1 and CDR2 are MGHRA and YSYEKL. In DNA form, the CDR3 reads TGCGCCAGCAGCCAAGGGGACGCGGAGAACACCGGGGAGCTGTTTTTT. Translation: CASSQGDAENTGELFF.